This is a list of T cell receptor beta chains from one sample in a study of control samples from healthy donors and cancer patients. Assay: immunoSEQ multiplex PCR; the TCRdb copy retains only in-frame clones and omits some. The sample consists of tens of thousands of clones, roughly 91% of them appearing once. Material for sequencing was blood. All receptors derive from a man younger than 40 in good health. Both conserved end residues are part of each CDR3. D genes are given only for firm matches. A clone size is listed for some rows: how often the clone was seen (once, few, many), or a class if it is expanded.

j_call | d_call | v_call | clone_size | cdr3_aa | cdr3_nt
TRBJ1-5 | NA | TRBV12-3/TRBV12-4 | once | CAISIGNQPQHF | TGTGCCATCTCGATTGGGAATCAGCCCCAGCATTTT
TRBJ1-1 | NA | TRBV7-9 | NA | CASSFGSEGTEAFF | TGTGCCAGCAGCTTCGGGTCTGAGGGGACTGAAGCTTTCTTT
TRBJ2-1 | TRBD2 | TRBV6-4 | NA | CASSEKAGAYNEQFF | TGTGCCAGCAGTGAAAAAGCGGGGGCCTACAATGAGCAGTTCTTC
TRBJ2-3 | TRBD2 | TRBV7-6 | NA | CASSRTETSGTDTQYF | TGTGCCAGCAGTCGAACGGAAACTAGCGGGACAGATACGCAGTATTTT
TRBJ1-4 | NA | TRBV2 | NA | CASTRGRGFNEKLFF | TGTGCCAGCACCCGGGGCCGAGGGTTTAATGAAAAACTGTTTTTT
TRBJ2-1 | NA | TRBV19 | NA | CASSSPTGSLRNEQFF | TGTGCCAGTAGTTCCCCCACCGGGTCCCTACGCAATGAGCAGTTCTTC
TRBJ1-3 | NA | TRBV27 | NA | CASSRSGGISGNTIYF | TGTGCCAGCAGCAGGTCGGGCGGAATCTCTGGAAACACCATATATTTT
TRBJ2-1 | NA | TRBV11-2 | NA | CASSRDSSSYNEQFF | TGTGCCAGCAGCCGGGACTCAAGCTCCTACAATGAGCAGTTCTTC
TRBJ2-7 | TRBD2 | TRBV4-1 | NA | CASSLRGQRETSEQYF | TGCGCCAGCAGCCTCAGGGGCCAGCGGGAGACCAGCGAGCAGTACTTC
TRBJ1-2 | TRBD1 | TRBV5-1 | NA | CASRQGQGNYGYTF | TGCGCCAGCAGACAGGGACAGGGAAACTATGGCTACACCTTC
TRBJ1-6 | TRBD1 | TRBV27 | NA | CASSWNRGGAPLHF | TGTGCCAGCAGTTGGAACAGGGGTGGGGCACCCCTCCACTTT
TRBJ1-1 | TRBD1 | TRBV7-2 | NA | CASSLEGQGGSEAFF | TGTGCCAGCAGCTTAGAGGGACAGGGAGGGTCTGAAGCTTTCTTT
TRBJ1-5 | NA | TRBV19 | few | CASSIAQGGQPQHF | TGTGCCAGTAGTATAGCACAGGGCGGGCAGCCCCAGCATTTT
TRBJ2-7 | NA | TRBV7-9 | few | CASSYPPLYEQYF | TGTGCCAGCAGCTACCCCCCGCTGTACGAGCAGTACTTC
TRBJ2-7 | TRBD1 | TRBV9 | NA | CASSVEGQGYLEPYEQYF | TGTGCCAGCAGCGTAGAGGGACAGGGGTATTTGGAACCTTACGAGCAGTACTTC
TRBJ1-2 | TRBD1 | TRBV6-5 | NA | CASNQGTGLDYGYTF | TGTGCCAGCAACCAGGGGACAGGGCTCGACTATGGCTACACCTTC
TRBJ2-5 | NA | TRBV4-1 | once | CASRQMYGKGGGTQYF | TGCGCCAGCAGGCAGATGTACGGGAAAGGGGGGGGGACCCAGTACTTC
TRBJ2-1 | NA | TRBV3-1/TRBV3-2 | NA | CASSHRNEQFF | TGTGCCAGCAGCCACCGGAATGAGCAGTTCTTC
TRBJ2-3 | NA | TRBV2 | NA | CASSERRYTDTQYF | TGTGCCAGCAGTGAACGGCGGTACACAGATACGCAGTATTTT
TRBJ1-1 | NA | TRBV3-1/TRBV3-2 | few | CASSQGANTEAFF | TGTGCCAGCAGCCAAGGAGCGAACACTGAAGCTTTCTTT
TRBJ1-3 | TRBD1 | TRBV10-3 | NA | CAISEPQTGVHGNTIYF | TGTGCCATCAGTGAGCCGCAGACAGGGGTACATGGAAACACCATATATTTT
TRBJ2-5 | NA | TRBV5-1 | NA | CASSLAVAYQETQYF | TGCGCCAGCAGCTTGGCTGTGGCGTACCAAGAGACCCAGTACTTC
TRBJ2-5 | TRBD1 | TRBV6-5 | NA | CASTTGGRETQYF | TGTGCCAGCACCACAGGGGGACGGGAGACCCAGTACTTC
TRBJ1-2 | NA | TRBV18 | NA | CASSLLRGSYGYTF | TGTGCCAGCTCACTTCTTCGGGGCTCCTATGGCTACACCTTC
TRBJ2-7 | NA | TRBV2 | NA | CASSVQQQYF | TGTGCCAGCAGTGTCCAGCAGCAGTACTTC
TRBJ1-3 | NA | TRBV10-2 | few | CASSWTADDTIYF | TGCGCCAGCAGTTGGACAGCCGACGACACCATATATTTT
TRBJ1-4 | NA | TRBV28 | NA | CASSPGTRSLSNEKLFF | TGTGCCAGCAGTCCCGGGACAAGGAGCCTCTCTAATGAAAAACTGTTTTTT
TRBJ1-2 | NA | TRBV28 | NA | CASRPTGTPVPNYGYTF | TGTGCCAGCAGGCCCACCGGGACCCCTGTTCCTAACTATGGCTACACCTTC
TRBJ2-3 | TRBD2 | TRBV19 | NA | CASTGMGLVRDTQYF | TGTGCCAGTACCGGGATGGGACTAGTGAGGGATACGCAGTATTTT
TRBJ2-7 | NA | TRBV7-3 | NA | CASSPSLSRVDEQYF | TGTGCCAGCAGCCCCTCCTTAAGCCGGGTCGACGAGCAGTACTTC
TRBJ1-5 | NA | TRBV23-1 | NA | CASSPYRVWPQHF | TGCGCCAGCAGTCCGTATCGGGTATGGCCCCAGCATTTT
TRBJ2-1 | NA | TRBV7-7 | NA | CASSPARAHSYNEQFF | TGTGCTAGCAGCCCAGCGCGGGCGCACTCCTACAATGAGCAGTTCTTC
TRBJ2-5 | NA | TRBV7-2 | NA | CASSLGGSQETQYF | TGTGCCAGCAGCTTAGGAGGGAGTCAAGAGACCCAGTACTTC
TRBJ1-3 | NA | TRBV5-1 | NA | CASSLGGQGSGNTIYF | TGCGCCAGCAGCTTGGGGGGACAAGGCTCTGGAAACACCATATATTTT
TRBJ2-3 | NA | TRBV19 | NA | CASSINLGRGTDTQYF | TGTGCCAGTAGTATAAACCTCGGCAGGGGCACAGATACGCAGTATTTT
TRBJ2-4 | NA | TRBV28 | NA | CASSPGSLGTKNIQYF | TGTGCCAGCAGCCCCGGGTCTCTAGGTACCAAAAACATTCAGTACTTC
TRBJ1-5 | NA | TRBV18 | few | CASSPEAGGRGPQHF | TGTGCCAGCTCACCAGAGGCGGGGGGGAGAGGACCCCAGCATTTT
TRBJ2-1 | TRBD2 | TRBV12-5 | NA | CASGALAGGRNEQFF | TGTGCTAGTGGCGCACTAGCGGGGGGGCGAAATGAGCAGTTCTTC
TRBJ1-5 | NA | TRBV7-2 | few | CASSAQAPQPQHF | TGTGCCAGCAGCGCACAGGCTCCTCAGCCCCAGCATTTT
TRBJ1-2 | NA | TRBV7-9 | NA | CASSLVRDAGYTF | TGTGCCAGCAGCTTAGTAAGGGACGCTGGCTACACCTTC
TRBJ1-5 | NA | TRBV6-5 | NA | CASSVGAGGQPQHF | TGTGCCAGCAGCGTGGGGGCTGGAGGGCAGCCCCAGCATTTT
TRBJ1-6 | NA | TRBV7-9 | NA | CASSLGGDSSYNSPLHF | TGTGCCAGCAGCTTAGGTGGAGACAGCTCCTATAATTCACCCCTCCACTTT
TRBJ2-3 | NA | TRBV9 | NA | CASSPGTSTDTQYF | TGTGCCAGCAGCCCCGGGACTAGCACAGATACGCAGTATTTT
TRBJ2-7 | NA | TRBV3-1/TRBV3-2 | NA | CASSQDILQGGPFF | TGTGCCAGCAGCCAAGATATTCTACAGGGGGGGCCGTTCTTC
TRBJ1-4 | NA | TRBV11-2 | NA | CASSSDPAANEKLFF | TGTGCCAGCAGCTCCGACCCTGCAGCTAATGAAAAACTGTTTTTT
TRBJ2-7 | NA | TRBV6-5 | NA | CASRATGNSYEQYF | TGTGCCAGCAGGGCAACAGGGAATTCCTACGAGCAGTACTTC
TRBJ2-7 | NA | TRBV3-1/TRBV3-2 | NA | CASSQDTPLGLLYF | TGTGCCAGCAGCCAAGATACCCCTCTGGGTCTACTATACTTC
TRBJ1-5 | NA | TRBV3-1/TRBV3-2 | NA | CASSQGFQPQHF | TGTGCCAGCAGCCAGGGATTTCAGCCCCAGCATTTT
TRBJ1-4 | NA | TRBV7-9 | NA | CASSPPGARRSEKLFF | TGTGCCAGCAGCCCTCCGGGGGCTCGTCGGAGTGAAAAACTGTTTTTT
TRBJ2-1 | NA | TRBV2 | NA | CASSGGRDSYNEQFF | TGTGCCAGCAGTGGAGGGAGAGACTCCTACAATGAGCAGTTCTTC
TRBJ1-1 | NA | TRBV28 | NA | CASRNRNTEAFF | TGTGCCAGCAGGAACCGGAACACTGAAGCTTTCTTT
TRBJ1-6 | TRBD1 | TRBV4-3 | once | CASSQARQGTDSPLHF | TGCGCCAGCAGCCAAGCAAGACAGGGAACGGATTCACCCCTCCACTTT
TRBJ2-1 | TRBD2 | TRBV5-1 | NA | CASSPRGSGGSGFFEQFF | TGCGCCAGCAGCCCGAGGGGGAGCGGGGGTAGCGGTTTCTTTGAGCAGTTCTTC
TRBJ1-6 | NA | TRBV10-3 | once | CAISESGINYNSPLHF | TGTGCCATCAGTGAGTCAGGGATTAACTATAATTCACCCCTCCACTTT
TRBJ1-4 | NA | TRBV2 | NA | CASSGGGAANEKLFF | TGTGCCAGCAGTGGAGGAGGAGCGGCTAATGAAAAACTGTTTTTT
TRBJ1-2 | TRBD1 | TRBV10-3 | once | CAISVGTGGGYGYTF | TGTGCCATCAGTGTTGGGACAGGGGGGGGCTATGGCTACACCTTC
TRBJ2-7 | NA | TRBV6-5 | NA | CASSITGPYEQYF | TGTGCCAGCAGTATAACGGGGCCATACGAGCAGTACTTC
TRBJ1-5 | NA | TRBV4-2 | NA | CASSQGTLNQPQHF | TGTGCCAGCAGCCAAGGAACCCTAAATCAGCCCCAGCATTTT
TRBJ2-2 | TRBD2 | TRBV13 | NA | CASSPSSGGGTGELFF | TGTGCCAGCAGCCCCTCTAGCGGGGGGGGAACCGGGGAGCTGTTTTTT